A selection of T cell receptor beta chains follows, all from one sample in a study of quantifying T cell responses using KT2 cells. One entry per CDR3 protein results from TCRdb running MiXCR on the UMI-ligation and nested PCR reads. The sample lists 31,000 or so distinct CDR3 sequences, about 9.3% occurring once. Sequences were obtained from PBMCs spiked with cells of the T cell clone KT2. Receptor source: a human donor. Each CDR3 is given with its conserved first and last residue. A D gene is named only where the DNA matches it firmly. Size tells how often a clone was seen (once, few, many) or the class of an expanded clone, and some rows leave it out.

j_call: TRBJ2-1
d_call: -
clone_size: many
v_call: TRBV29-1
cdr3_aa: CSVEINNEQFF
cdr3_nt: TGCAGCGTTGAAATAAACAATGAGCAGTTCTTC

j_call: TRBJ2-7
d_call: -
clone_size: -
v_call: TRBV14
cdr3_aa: CASSLQISMTEQYF
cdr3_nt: TGTGCCAGCAGCCTTCAGATTAGTATGACCGAGCAGTACTTC

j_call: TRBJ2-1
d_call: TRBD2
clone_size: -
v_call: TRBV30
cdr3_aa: CAWSSGTSGYEQFF
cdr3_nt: TGTGCCTGGTCGTCCGGGACTAGCGGCTATGAGCAGTTCTTC

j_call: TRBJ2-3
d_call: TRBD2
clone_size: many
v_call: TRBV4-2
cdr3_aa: CASSRESGRNKDTQYF
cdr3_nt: TGTGCCAGCAGCCGGGAGAGCGGGAGAAACAAAGATACGCAGTATTTT

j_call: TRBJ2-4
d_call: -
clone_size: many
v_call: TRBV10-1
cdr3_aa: CASSEIGLVRDLAKNIQYF
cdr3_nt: TGCGCCAGCAGTGAGATTGGATTGGTCAGGGACCTAGCCAAAAACATTCAGTACTTC

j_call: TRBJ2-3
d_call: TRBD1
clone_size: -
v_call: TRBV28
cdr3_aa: CASSSKGQGITDTQYF
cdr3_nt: TGTGCCAGCAGTTCTAAGGGACAGGGCATTACAGATACGCAGTATTTT

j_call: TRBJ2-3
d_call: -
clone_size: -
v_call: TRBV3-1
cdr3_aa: CASSQSLGTQYF
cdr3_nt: TGTGCCAGCAGCCAATCGCTGGGTACGCAGTATTTT

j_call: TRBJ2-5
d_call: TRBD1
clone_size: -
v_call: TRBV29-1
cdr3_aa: CSVARTGVGETQYF
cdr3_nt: TGCAGCGTCGCCCGGACAGGCGTTGGGGAGACCCAGTACTTC

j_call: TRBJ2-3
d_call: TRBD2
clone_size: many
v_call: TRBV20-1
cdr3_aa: CSGTSGGPGTDTQYF
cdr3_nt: TGCAGTGGGACTAGCGGGGGGCCCGGCACAGATACGCAGTATTTT

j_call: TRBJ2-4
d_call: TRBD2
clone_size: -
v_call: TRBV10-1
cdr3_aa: CASSATGLAGGQYF
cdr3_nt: TGCGCCAGCAGCGCTACCGGACTAGCGGGGGGCCAGTACTTC

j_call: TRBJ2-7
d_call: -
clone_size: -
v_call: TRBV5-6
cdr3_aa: CASSTATGEEYF
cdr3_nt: TGTGCCAGCAGCACTGCGACGGGAGAGGAGTACTTC